These T cell receptor beta chains were read from a single sample in a study of cytomegalovirus exposure and HLA in healthy donors. Method: immunoSEQ multiplex PCR; TCRdb's copy keeps in-frame clones and lacks some. The table records 90,000 to 140,000 clones, approximately 86% of them present only once. The sequenced sample was PBMCs. The receptors were gathered from a woman aged 18-35 years in good health and CMV-seropositive. CDR3s include the opening cysteine and the closing phenylalanine or tryptophan. The D gene is left open where the match is weak. Part of the rows lack a size; the others show once, few, many or a class for expanded clones.

CDR3 DNA	CDR3 protein	V gene	clone size	D gene	J gene
TGTGCCAGCAGCTTATATAAACTTACAGGGGCCACAGATACGCAGTATTTT	CASSLYKLTGATDTQYF	TRBV5-4	NA	TRBD1	TRBJ2-3
TGTGCCAGCAGTGAAACCCCGGACTATGGCTACACCTTC	CASSETPDYGYTF	TRBV6-1	NA	NA	TRBJ1-2
TGCGCCAGCAGCCAGGACAGGGGTTACGAGCAGTACTTC	CASSQDRGYEQYF	TRBV4-1	few	TRBD1	TRBJ2-7
TGCGCCAGCAGCCACAAGGGGATGTACTACGAGCAGTACTTC	CASSHKGMYYEQYF	TRBV4-1	NA	NA	TRBJ2-7
TGTGCCAGCAGCTTACTTCTAGTCTACAATGAGCAGTTCTTC	CASSLLLVYNEQFF	TRBV7-2	NA	NA	TRBJ2-1
TGCGCCAGCGGGACAGTGGGCTATGGCTACACCTTC	CASGTVGYGYTF	TRBV5-1	NA	TRBD1	TRBJ1-2
TGTGCCAGCAGCGTAGGGGCCGGGACAGGAGACGGAAAGCAGTTCTTC	CASSVGAGTGDGKQFF	TRBV9	NA	TRBD1	TRBJ2-1
TGTGCCAGCAGCGCCGACAGGCCCAACTATGGCTACACCTTC	CASSADRPNYGYTF	TRBV2	NA	NA	TRBJ1-2
TGTGCCAGCAGAAAAGGGGCGTCCCTTAACTATGGCTACACCTTC	CASRKGASLNYGYTF	TRBV7-9	NA	NA	TRBJ1-2
TGTGCCAGCAGCTTAGACAGACCCACAATCGGGGAGCTGTTTTTT	CASSLDRPTIGELFF	TRBV7-9	NA	NA	TRBJ2-2
TGCGCCAGCAGCTTTCAGGCTAACTATGGCTACACCTTC	CASSFQANYGYTF	TRBV5-1	NA	NA	TRBJ1-2
TGTGCCAGCAGCGTTGGGACTAGCGGGGGGGCTCGTGAGCAGTTCTTC	CASSVGTSGGAREQFF	TRBV9	NA	TRBD2	TRBJ2-1
TGTGCCAGCAGCTCACTTGGGACTATTGAGCAGTTCTTC	CASSSLGTIEQFF	TRBV11-3	NA	TRBD2	TRBJ2-1
TGCGCCAGCAGCCAAGATGAGGCGGGGGGCACCGCGACCCAGTACTTC	CASSQDEAGGTATQYF	TRBV4-1	NA	TRBD2	TRBJ2-5
TGCGCCAGCAGCCGCTCACCTCACAGGGGAAGCACCGGGGAGCTGTTTTTT	CASSRSPHRGSTGELFF	TRBV4-1	few	TRBD1	TRBJ2-2
TGTGCCAGCAGATCGGACAGGGGAAACACCATATATTTT	CASRSDRGNTIYF	TRBV6-5	NA	TRBD1	TRBJ1-3
TGCGCCAGCAGCCCGGGGACAGGGGAAGGCTACACCTTC	CASSPGTGEGYTF	TRBV5-1	NA	TRBD1	TRBJ1-2
TGTGCCAGCAGCTTAGGGCTCGGGAGCTACAATGAGCAGTTCTTC	CASSLGLGSYNEQFF	TRBV7-3	NA	NA	TRBJ2-1
TGTGCCAGTAGTCTCCTCGCCGACAACCCTACCGGGGAGCTGTTTTTT	CASSLLADNPTGELFF	TRBV19	NA	NA	TRBJ2-2
TGTGCCAGCAGCGTAGGGGGGACAGGGTTAGGTATGGGAGAGACCCAGTACTTC	CASSVGGTGLGMGETQYF	TRBV9	NA	TRBD1	TRBJ2-5
TGTGCCAGCTCGCCCGCTTTGGGCCGTGACACCATATATTTT	CASSPALGRDTIYF	TRBV18	NA	NA	TRBJ1-3
TGTGCCATCAGTGAGTCGGCTAGGGGCCACACCGGGGAGCTGTTTTTT	CAISESARGHTGELFF	TRBV10-3	NA	NA	TRBJ2-2
TGTGCCAGCAGCGCGACTAGCGCCGTCTCCTACAATGAGCAGTTCTTC	CASSATSAVSYNEQFF	TRBV7-9	NA	TRBD2	TRBJ2-1
TGTGCCCCTCCCTGGTCCCCCGGGACAGGGACCTACGAGCAGTACTTC	CAPPWSPGTGTYEQYF	TRBV19	NA	TRBD1	TRBJ2-7
TGCAGCGCAAGGACAGGGTTGGGCCAAGAGACCCAGTACTTC	CSARTGLGQETQYF	TRBV29-1	NA	TRBD1	TRBJ2-5
TGTGCCAGCAGCTCCCCCCCCGGTTCGAATTTCTTC	CASSSPPGSNFF	TRBV5-4	NA	NA	TRBJ2-1
TGTGCCAGTAGCATATCGACAGGGGGCACTGAAGCTTTCTTT	CASSISTGGTEAFF	TRBV19	NA	TRBD1	TRBJ1-1
TGCGCCAGCGCGGGACCGGGACAGGGGGCTTGGGAGACCCAGTACTTC	CASAGPGQGAWETQYF	TRBV5-1	NA	TRBD1	TRBJ2-5
TGCAGCGCGGGACAATCCAGGGAACTGTTTTTT	CSAGQSRELFF	TRBV29-1	NA	NA	TRBJ1-4
TGTGCCAGTAGTAAGATAAGGGGCCGGGACTCTCCCTACGAGCAGTACTTC	CASSKIRGRDSPYEQYF	TRBV19	NA	NA	TRBJ2-7
TGTGCCAGCAGTGACGGAGACTCCTACGAGCAGTACTTC	CASSDGDSYEQYF	TRBV6-4	NA	NA	TRBJ2-7
TGTGCCAGCAGTACCGGTGGGAGAGCTCGTTATGGCTACACCTTC	CASSTGGRARYGYTF	TRBV28	NA	NA	TRBJ1-2
TGCGCCAGCAGCGGGGGAGGCCCCCGTTACAATGAGCAGTTCTTC	CASSGGGPRYNEQFF	TRBV4-1	NA	NA	TRBJ2-1
TGCGCCAGCAGCTTGATCGGGGACACCGGGGAGCTGTTTTTT	CASSLIGDTGELFF	TRBV5-1	NA	NA	TRBJ2-2
TGTGCCAGCAGTAGGGGGACCTATGGCTACACCTTC	CASSRGTYGYTF	TRBV28	NA	NA	TRBJ1-2
TGCAGCGTGCAAGCTACTTCTGGGGCCAACGTCCTGACTTTC	CSVQATSGANVLTF	TRBV29-1	NA	NA	TRBJ2-6
TGCGCCAGCAGCCAAATCATCACCGGGGAGCTGTTTTTT	CASSQIITGELFF	TRBV4-1	NA	NA	TRBJ2-2
TGCGCCAGCAGCCAAACCACAGAGAGCAATCAGCCCCAGCATTTT	CASSQTTESNQPQHF	TRBV4-1	NA	NA	TRBJ1-5
TGTGCCAGCAGTGAGAGAGATACGCAGTATTTT	CASSERDTQYF	TRBV2	NA	NA	TRBJ2-3
TGCGCCAGCAGCTTGGGTCCAGGGTCTTCCTACGAGCAGTACTTC	CASSLGPGSSYEQYF	TRBV5-1	NA	NA	TRBJ2-7
TGTGCCAGCAGTGCGACTGGACAGGGGTCGGGCGAGCAGTACTTC	CASSATGQGSGEQYF	TRBV2	NA	TRBD1	TRBJ2-7
TGCGCCAGCAGCTTAACTAGCGGGAGTACAGATACGCAGTATTTT	CASSLTSGSTDTQYF	TRBV5-1	NA	TRBD2	TRBJ2-3
TGTGCCAGCAGTTCCCACCGGGACAGGGGGGACACTGAAGCTTTCTTT	CASSSHRDRGDTEAFF	TRBV28	NA	TRBD1	TRBJ1-1
TGCAGCGTTGTGGACGGGGGGCGGGATGAGCAGTTCTTC	CSVVDGGRDEQFF	TRBV29-1	NA	NA	TRBJ2-1
TGTGCCAGTAGTACGACAGGGCGAGGGACCCAGTACTTC	CASSTTGRGTQYF	TRBV19	few	TRBD1	TRBJ2-5
TGTGCCAGCAGCCCAGACCGGAGGGTAAGAGGGAATGAGCAGTTCTTC	CASSPDRRVRGNEQFF	TRBV5-4	NA	NA	TRBJ2-1
TGTGCCACCAGCTGGGGACTACAAGGCTACACCTTC	CATSWGLQGYTF	TRBV15	few	NA	TRBJ1-2
TGTGCCAGCAGCCCGGGGGGGGTGGGCATTCAGTACTTC	CASSPGGVGIQYF	TRBV27	NA	TRBD2	TRBJ2-4
TGTGCCAGCAGGGAGGGAACCACTGAAGCTTTCTTT	CASREGTTEAFF	TRBV27	NA	NA	TRBJ1-1